The next 26 T cell receptor beta chains were all read from a single sample in a study of T cell repertoires in cytomegalovirus infection. TCRdb recomputed calls from the reads with MiXCR, one row per CDR3 protein. The sample shows about 830,000 distinct CDR3 sequences, approximately 32% of them seen only once. These receptors' antigens are unknown. Here the sequenced sample was cultured CD8+ T cells from PBMCs, taken from culture after CMV antigen stimulation. These TCRs come from a human donor in good health (CMV status not recorded). Some clones in this sample may be carry-over from other donors' samples.

With regard to this clonotype: This sequence may be a read error, since a much larger clone differs from it by one base. The chain has TRBV2 and TRBJ2-2; TRBD1 is a possible D gene (6 bases). V lost 10 bases and J 5 bases, leaving 17 bases between the germline ends. This CDR3 is built from 14 residues. Per the germline V gene, CDR1 is SNHLY and CDR2 is FYNNEI. The CDR3 is CATYRQDRTGELFF. The DNA for the CDR3 is TGTGCCACCTACAGACAGGATCGAACCGGGGAGCTGTTTTTT. The whole variable domain, remainder taken from reference TRBV2 and TRBJ2-2, is EPEVTQTPSHQVTQMGQEVILRCVPISNHLYFYWYRQILGQKVEFLVSFYNNEISEKSEIFDDQFSVERPDGSNFTLKIRSTKLEDSAMYFCATYRQDRTGELFFGEGSRLTVL.

The chain recombines TRBV15 with TRBJ1-4; the D is unclear. The germline CDR1 and CDR2 sequences are LNHNV and YYDKDF (reference sequence). The CDR3 spans 14 residues. Trimming took 1 base from V and 8 from J, leaving 11 bases between them. For the CDR3, the DNA is TGTGCCACCAGCAGAGTGGCCCAAGGGGAAAAACTGTTTTTT. This codes for CATSRVAQGEKLFF.

This clonotype was picked up a small number of times. The chain links TRBV6-1 to TRBJ1-4, with unresolved D. With 8 bases removed from V and 3 bases from J, the gap between germline ends came to 19 bases. CDR1 MNHNS and CDR2 SASEGT come from the germline V gene. The CDR3 runs 16 residues. In DNA form, the CDR3 reads TGTGCCAGCCGGTTAGGCAGGCTGCGGTCTAATGAAAAACTGTTTTTT. Translated, it gives CASRLGRLRSNEKLFF.

This clonotype came up a few times. V gene TRBV7-6 combines with J gene TRBJ2-1, with D maybe TRBD1 (6 bases). The CDR3 has 17 residues. V dropped 5 bases and J dropped 1 base, with 18 bases sitting between them. Germline CDR1 SGHVS, CDR2 FNYEAQ. The CDR3 loop is CASSQNRAEGSYNEQFF. CDR3 DNA sequence: TGTGCCAGCAGCCAGAACAGGGCGGAAGGATCCTACAATGAGCAGTTCTTC.

This clonotype appeared many times. The V call is TRBV7-8, the J call TRBJ1-3; 7 bases agree with TRBD1. V lost 1 base to trimming and J lost 3 bases; unmatched junction nucleotides: 0. The CDR3 contains 14 residues. The germline V gene encodes CDR1 SGHVS and CDR2 FQNEAQ. The CDR3 region is CASSLDRGGNTIYF. DNA for the CDR3: TGTGCCAGCAGCTTAGACAGGGGTGGAAACACCATATATTTT.

This clonotype was seen a few times. The chain carries TRBV7-6 and TRBJ1-5, with 9 bases matching TRBD1. V was pared by 5 bases and J by 1 base, with 6 bases of the junction left unmatched. The CDR3 is 16 residues long. Per the germline V gene, CDR1 is SGHVS and CDR2 is FNYEAQ. CDR3 DNA: TGTGCCAGCAGCCCCCGGACAGGGGACAGCAATCAGCCCCAGCATTTT. Residues: CASSPRTGDSNQPQHF.

As for this clonotype: A much larger clone lies one base from this, so it may be a read error. The V and J genes are TRBV7-6 and TRBJ2-3; 13 positions agree with TRBD2. The germline gives CDR1 SGHVS, CDR2 FNYEAQ. The CDR3 has 19 residues. The CDR3 spells CASSSPRLPGLAGKDMQYF. The CDR3 DNA is TGTGCCAGCAGCTCCCCCCGACTCCCGGGACTAGCGGGGAAAGATATGCAGTATTTT. Full variable domain (rest looked up from reference TRBV7-6 and TRBJ2-3): GAGVSQSPRYKVTKRGQDVALRCDPISGHVSLYWYRQALGQGPEFLTYFNYEAQQDKSGLPNDRFSAERPEGSISTLTIQRTEQRDSAMYRCASSSPRLPGLAGKDMQYFGPGTRLTVL.

This clonotype was seen a few times. This chain joins TRBV12-5 and TRBJ1-5; 10 nucleotides agree with TRBD1. This CDR3 is 18 amino acids long. Germline V CDR1 and CDR2: LGHNT, FRNRAP. The ends lost 3 bases at V and 5 bases at J; junction bases unmatched: 13. In DNA form, the CDR3 reads TGTGCTAGTGGTTTTTCTAAACAGGGACAGGGGTGGGATCAGCCCCAGCATTTT. Encoded protein: CASGFSKQGQGWDQPQHF.

This clonotype was observed a single time. The V and J genes are TRBV5-6 and TRBJ1-3; tentatively, D is TRBD1 (5 bases). CDR3 length equals 15 residues. The ends were cut back, 4 bases at V and 4 bases at J, with 15 bases in the middle. Germline CDR1 SGHDT, CDR2 YYEEEE. CDR3 sequence (DNA): TGTGCCAGCAGCCAGGGACTTGGACTAGGAAACACCATATATTTT. Translating gives CASSQGLGLGNTIYF.

This clonotype was counted once. V is TRBV6-2 or TRBV6-3 and J is TRBJ2-1; 11 bases are shared with TRBD1. Germline loops: CDR1 MNHEY, CDR2 SVGEGT. V shed 4 bases and J 5 bases; nucleotides not matched to a gene: 1. CDR3 length equals 14 residues. The CDR3 region has the DNA TGTGCCAGCAGTTGGACAGGGGGCAACAATGAGCAGTTCTTC. Translation: CASSWTGGNNEQFF.

The CDR3 region is CASSSWTSGGGNEQFF. DNA for the CDR3: TGTGCCAGCAGCTCTTGGACTAGCGGGGGGGGGAATGAGCAGTTCTTC. The chain combines TRBV7-9 with TRBJ2-1, with 15 positions matching TRBD2. The junction had 5 bases not matched to a gene; V was cut back by 4 bases and J by 7 bases. The CDR3 runs 16 residues. Germline CDR1 reads SEHNR; CDR2 reads FQNEAQ (reference sequence).

This rearrangement joins TRBV12-3 or TRBV12-4 to TRBJ2-2; the D call may be TRBD1 or TRBD2 (6 bases each). V gave up 3 bases and J gave up 0 bases, with 11 bases separating them. The CDR3 sequence is 16 residues long. This chain's CDR3 is CASSFGGPTNTGELFF. The DNA of the CDR3 is TGTGCCAGCAGTTTTGGGGGGCCAACGAACACCGGGGAGCTGTTTTTT.

In its sample, this clonotype was seen many times. The chain is built from TRBV7-8 and TRBJ2-7; the D call may be TRBD1 or TRBD2 (5 bases each). Germline V CDR1 and CDR2: SGHVS, FQNEAQ. The CDR3 has 14 amino acids. Trimming took off 0 bases at V and 5 bases at J, with 11 bases between the two ends. The CDR3 is CASSLAGRDHEQYV. DNA of the CDR3: TGTGCCAGCAGCTTAGCGGGCAGGGACCACGAGCAGTACGTC.

This rearrangement joins TRBV6-6 to TRBJ1-1; weak D call: TRBD1 (5 bases). The germline gives CDR1 MNHNY, CDR2 SVGAGI (reference sequence). The CDR3 extends over 16 amino acids. V was shortened by 5 bases and J by 2 bases, with 18 bases between the two germline ends. This CDR3 is CASSPRGVLFNTEAFF. The CDR3 DNA reads as TGTGCCAGCAGTCCCAGAGGGGTCCTCTTTAACACTGAAGCTTTCTTT.

This clonotype has a handful of counts. The chain uses TRBV13 and TRBJ2-1; no definite D call. The CDR3 runs 11 residues. Looked up from germline, CDR1 is PRHDT and CDR2 is FYEKMQ (reference sequence). V was trimmed by 7 bases and J by 8 bases, leaving 9 bases between them. The CDR3 loop is CASTRVYEQFF. In nucleotides, the CDR3 is TGTGCCAGCACTAGGGTCTATGAGCAGTTCTTC.

This clonotype was seen more than once but under ten times. CDR3 amino acids: CASSLIQRRNSPLHF. The CDR3 nucleotides read TGTGCCAGCAGTTTAATCCAGCGACGCAATTCACCCCTCCACTTT. The genes are TRBV12-3 or TRBV12-4 and TRBJ1-6; no definite D call. The CDR3 runs 15 residues. V shed 2 bases and J shed 7 bases, with 12 bases lying between them.

In this sample, this clonotype turned up many times. The chain combines TRBV7-2 with TRBJ2-1; TRBD2 matches at 7 bases. The J segment lost 6 bases and the V segment lost 1 base, leaving 3 bases of the junction unmatched. CDR1 is SGHTA and CDR2 is FQGNSA in the germline V gene. The CDR3 has 14 amino acids. This CDR3 reads CASSLGSSGNEQFF. CDR3 bases: TGTGCCAGCAGCTTAGGGTCTAGCGGCAATGAGCAGTTCTTC.

The chain recombines TRBV27 with TRBJ1-2; TRBD1 aligns across 8 bases. CDR3 length equals 15 residues. Germline V gene sequence: CDR1 MNHEY, CDR2 SMNVEV (reference sequence). The junction had 13 bases not matched to a gene; V was cut back by 5 bases and J by 8 bases. CDR3: CASSPSPWDRSGYTF. Here the CDR3 DNA reads TGTGCCAGCAGTCCCTCCCCGTGGGACAGGTCCGGCTACACCTTC.

This clonotype was detected only a few times. CDR3 amino acids: CASSRQGALYGYTF. Here the CDR3 DNA reads TGTGCCAGCAGCCGCCAGGGGGCCCTTTATGGCTACACCTTC. The chain recombines TRBV7-9 with TRBJ1-2; the match to TRBD1 covers 8 bases. CDR3 length: 14 amino acids. Germline V gene data show CDR1 as SEHNR and CDR2 as FQNEAQ (reference sequence). V lost 5 bases to trimming and J lost 5 bases; unmatched junction nucleotides: 7.

The chain uses TRBV19 and TRBJ1-3, with unresolved D. V was clipped by 5 bases and J by 8 bases, with 10 bases between them. The CDR3 sequence is 12 residues long. Per the germline V gene, CDR1 is LNHDA and CDR2 is SQIVND (reference sequence). For the CDR3, the DNA is TGTGCCAGTAGTTACTTGGGTGACACCATATATTTT. Translating it yields CASSYLGDTIYF.

The rearrangement uses TRBV6-2 or TRBV6-3 and TRBJ2-3; 13 bases fit TRBD2. Germline CDR1 is MNHEY and CDR2 is SVGEGT. V lost 6 bases to trimming and J lost 2 bases; unmatched junction nucleotides: 5. This CDR3 comprises 16 residues. The CDR3 sequence: CASRRLAGGLTDTQYF. For the CDR3, the DNA is TGTGCCAGCAGACGACTAGCGGGGGGCCTCACAGATACGCAGTATTTT.

This rearrangement joins TRBV6-5 to TRBJ2-1, with a possible D match to TRBD1 (6 bases). CDR1 MNHEY and CDR2 SVGAGI come from the germline V gene. The V end lost 0 bases, the J end lost 5 bases, and 29 bases lay between the germline ends. This CDR3 has 21 residues. The CDR3 DNA reads TGTGCCAGCAGTTACTCTGGGACAACCTCGACCCTCAGCTCCTACGACAATGAGCAGTTCTTC. Protein: CASSYSGTTSTLSSYDNEQFF.

The chain joins TRBV5-1 to TRBJ1-4; 9 nucleotides agree with TRBD1. The CDR3 is 14 residues long. Germline CDR1 and CDR2: SGHRS and YFSETQ. After removal of 4 bases from V and 14 bases from J, the junction contained 12 bases not matched to a gene. CDR3 sequence: CASSTGQGTSMLFF. In DNA, the CDR3 is TGCGCCAGCAGCACCGGACAGGGGACCTCTATGCTGTTTTTT.

This clonotype was found many times. J is TRBJ2-6 and V is TRBV7-2; 8 nucleotides agree with TRBD2. Germline CDR1 SGHTA, CDR2 FQGNSA. The V and J ends lost 6 bases and 0 bases, in that order; junction bases with no gene match: 10. The CDR3 extends over 18 amino acids. CDR3 loop: CASSPPGGGYSGANVLTF. In DNA, the CDR3 is TGTGCCAGCAGTCCGCCGGGCGGGGGGTACTCTGGGGCCAACGTCCTGACTTTC.

Of note for this clonotype: This sequence may be a read error, since a much larger clone differs from it by one base. This rearrangement joins TRBV27 to TRBJ1-2; 7 nucleotides align to TRBD1. Trimming removed 5 bases from V and 8 bases from J; junction bases left unmatched: 11. The CDR3 runs 14 residues. Per the germline V gene, CDR1 is MNHEY and CDR2 is SMNVEV (reference sequence). The CDR3 reads CASSLRGPAWGYTF. The CDR3 nucleotides are TGTGCCAGCAGTCTGAGGGGGCCGGCCTGGGGCTACACCTTC.

The genes are TRBV3-1 and TRBJ1-1; D is possibly TRBD1 (5 bases). Germline CDR1 is LGHDT and CDR2 is YNNKEL (reference sequence). CDR3 size: 16 residues. The V gene lost 3 bases and the J gene lost 4 bases, with 18 bases spanning the gap. For the CDR3, the DNA is TGTGCCAGCAGCCACCGAGGGTCGGCAGGGTCCACTGAAGCTTTCTTT. Translation gives CASSHRGSAGSTEAFF.